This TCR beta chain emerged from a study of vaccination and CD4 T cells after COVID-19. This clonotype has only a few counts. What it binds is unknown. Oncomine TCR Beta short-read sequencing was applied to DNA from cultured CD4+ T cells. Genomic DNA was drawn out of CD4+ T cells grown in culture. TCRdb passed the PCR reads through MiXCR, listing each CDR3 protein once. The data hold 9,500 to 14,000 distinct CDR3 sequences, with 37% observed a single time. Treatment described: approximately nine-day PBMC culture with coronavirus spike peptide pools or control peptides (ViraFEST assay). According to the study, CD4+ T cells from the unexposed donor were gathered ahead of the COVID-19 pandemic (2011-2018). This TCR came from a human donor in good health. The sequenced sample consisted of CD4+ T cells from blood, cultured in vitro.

The CDR3 DNA reads as TGTGCCAGTAGTATGGACAGGGATCAGCCCCAGCATTTT. Its protein product is CASSMDRDQPQHF. This chain connects TRBV19 to TRBJ1-5; 8 bases are a match to TRBD1. With 3 bases clipped from V and 5 bases from J, the junction kept 0 bases outside the gene matches. CDR1 is LNHDA, CDR2 SQIVND, per germline (reference sequence). The CDR3 is 13 residues long.